These 2 T cell receptor beta chains share one sample of origin, sequenced in a study of CD8+CD57+ T cells in acquired aplastic anemia. CD8+CD57+ cell expansion, shown by flow cytometry, had occurred in the patients selected for sequencing. TCR beta VDJ combinations and CDR3 sequences were profiled from genomic DNA. Using its own MiXCR run on the reads, TCRdb lists one record per CDR3 protein. Seen here are 300,000 or so distinct CDR3 sequences, approximately 57% observed once, and the top ten hold 1.3%. Sequencing input: sorted CD4+, CD8+, or CD8+CD57+ T cells (not recorded which) from PBMCs. These receptors originate from a human donor with aplastic anemia.

In this sample, this clonotype turned up many times. V is TRBV3-1 and J is TRBJ2-7, with 7 bases lining up with TRBD2. Germline-derived CDR1 and CDR2 are LGHDT and YNNKEL (reference sequence). Trimming cost V 0 bases and J 3 bases; bases outside gene matches: 8. The CDR3 length is 16 residues. CDR3 amino acids: CASSQDRGGSFYEQYF. The CDR3 DNA reads as TGTGCCAGCAGCCAAGATCGGGGCGGGAGCTTCTACGAGCAGTACTTC.

The chain links TRBV7-2 to TRBJ2-1; D may correspond to TRBD1 or TRBD2 (5 bases each). TRBJ2-5 matches the DNA end more closely, so the J call is doubtful. The germline V gene encodes CDR1 SGHTA and CDR2 FQGNSA. CDR3 size: 14 residues. In nucleotides, the CDR3 is TGTGCCAGCAGCTTAGGGGGGTTCCCAGAGACCCAGTACTTC. As protein: CASSLGGFPETQYF.